Each of the 26 T cell receptor beta chains below was sequenced from the same sample in a study of shared clonotypes between healthy human individuals. Here immunoSEQ multiplex PCR was the method, and the copy in TCRdb shows in-frame clones only, minus some. Of roughly 1,800,000 clones listed, less than 95% were seen once; the top ten hold around 1%. The naive CD8 fraction comprised CD45RO-negative cells positively selected for CCR7 and excluded terminally differentiated effector memory CD45RA+ cells. Source material: naive CD8+ T cells sorted from blood. The receptors derive from a man younger than 30 in good health.

This rearrangement joins TRBV5-1 to TRBJ2-2, with D possibly matching TRBD1 (6 bases). Trimming pared 4 bases from V and 7 bases from J, leaving 14 bases between. Germline CDR1 reads SGHRS; CDR2 reads YFSETQ. CDR3 size: 14 residues. CDR3 sequence reads: CASSGDKGVGELFF. CDR3 coding DNA: TGCGCCAGCAGCGGGGACAAGGGGGTCGGGGAGCTGTTTTTT.

As for this clone: Distinct nucleotide sequences in the sample also encode this CDR3. The gene calls are TRBV18 and TRBJ2-7; TRBD1 agrees at 10 bases. Germline CDR1 reads KGHSH; CDR2 reads LQKENI. Trimming cost V 3 bases and J 3 bases; bases outside gene matches: 2. The CDR3 has 14 residues. CDR3 nucleotide sequence: TGTGCCAGCTCACCGGGGGACAGGGGCTACGAGCAGTACTTC. The encoded protein is CASSPGDRGYEQYF.

This chain links TRBV30 with TRBJ2-7; D call uncertain. V was cut by 5 bases and J by 0 bases, with 8 bases left in between. Germline CDR1 and CDR2: GTSNPN and SVGIG (reference sequence). This CDR3 contains 12 residues. CDR3 residues: CAWDESSYEQYF. The CDR3 region has the DNA TGTGCCTGGGACGAGAGCTCCTACGAGCAGTACTTC. The whole variable domain, filled in from reference TRBV30 and TRBJ2-7, reads SQTIHQWPATLVQPVGSPLSLECTVEGTSNPNLYWYRQAAGRGLQLLFYSVGIGQISSEVPQNLSASRPQDRQFILSSKKLLLSDSGFYLCAWDESSYEQYFGPGTRLTVT.

The chain links TRBV2 to TRBJ2-5, with 12 bases identical to TRBD2. The germline V gene has CDR1 SNHLY and CDR2 FYNNEI. CDR3 length equals 17 residues. V trimming: 3 bases; J trimming: 3 bases; junction bases outside the gene matches: 8. The CDR3 reads CASSDLAGGTREETQYF. The CDR3 DNA sequence: TGTGCCAGCAGTGACCTAGCGGGAGGGACTCGTGAAGAGACCCAGTACTTC.

The V and J genes are TRBV19 and TRBJ1-1; D uncertain. The V end lost 11 bases, the J end lost 5 bases, and 12 bases lay between the germline ends. CDR3 length: 11 residues. CDR1 is LNHDA, CDR2 SQIVND, per germline (reference sequence). CDR3 sequence reads: CAGRVGTEAFF. CDR3 bases: TGTGCCGGTCGAGTCGGGACTGAAGCTTTCTTT.

A note on this clone: Additional DNA sequences in this sample encode the identical CDR3. The chain joins TRBV9 to TRBJ2-3; no clear D. Germline loops: CDR1 SGDLS, CDR2 YYNGEE. V lost 3 bases to trimming and J lost 2 bases, with 7 bases between them. The CDR3 consists of 13 residues. CDR3 amino acids: CASSAPSTDTQYF. As DNA, the CDR3 is TGTGCCAGCAGCGCCCCATCCACAGATACGCAGTATTTT.

CDR3 nucleotides: TGTGCCAGCAGCTTAGAAGGTGGGGGGACAGGCCTCTACGAGCAGTACTTC. Translated, it gives CASSLEGGGTGLYEQYF. This chain connects TRBV7-8 to TRBJ2-7; 8 bases map to TRBD1. Germline V CDR1 and CDR2: SGHVS, FQNEAQ. V shed 1 base, J shed 3 bases, and the junction held 11 bases outside the gene matches. CDR3 length: 17 amino acids.

The V and J genes are TRBV7-2 and TRBJ2-7; 11 positions agree with TRBD2. This CDR3 comprises 16 residues. From germline, CDR1 is SGHTA and CDR2 FQGNSA. V shed 4 bases, J shed 1 base, and the junction held 6 bases outside the gene matches. The CDR3 here is CASSSWTSGLSYEQYF. As DNA, the CDR3 is TGTGCCAGCAGCTCCTGGACTAGCGGGCTTTCCTACGAGCAGTACTTC.

The rearrangement uses TRBV7-6 and TRBJ1-4; weak D call: TRBD1 (5 bases). The CDR3 is 14 amino acids. The germline V gene has CDR1 SGHVS and CDR2 FNYEAQ. V lost 2 bases to trimming and J lost 6 bases, with 10 bases between them. CDR3 DNA: TGTGCCAGCAGCTTATTTCCGGGGGATGAAAAACTGTTTTTT. Its protein is CASSLFPGDEKLFF. The full variable domain, in which reference TRBV7-6 and TRBJ1-4 provide the parts outside the CDR3, is GAGVSQSPRYKVTKRGQDVALRCDPISGHVSLYWYRQALGQGPEFLTYFNYEAQQDKSGLPNDRFSAERPEGSISTLTIQRTEQRDSAMYRCASSLFPGDEKLFFGSGTQLSVL.

This CDR3 reads CASSHEMGPAEQYF. CDR3 DNA: TGCGCCAGCAGCCACGAGATGGGACCCGCCGAGCAGTACTTC. V usage is TRBV4-1 and J usage is TRBJ2-7; D tentatively fits TRBD1 or TRBD2 (5 bases each). The CDR3 totals 14 residues. The V gene's germline CDR1 is MGHRA and CDR2 YSYEKL. Trimming shortened V by 3 bases and J by 6 bases, and 15 bases separated the two germline ends.

This clone was seen only once. The chain couples TRBV5-1 to TRBJ2-3, with 8 bases matching TRBD2. Per germline, CDR1 SGHRS and CDR2 YFSETQ. V was clipped by 4 bases and J by 4 bases; unmatched bases: 11. This CDR3 has 16 amino acids. CDR3 DNA sequence: TGCGCCAGCAGCCCGTACTCTAGCGGGTTGCCAGATACGCAGTATTTT. Protein product: CASSPYSSGLPDTQYF.

This clone was detected only once. V usage is TRBV7-9 and J usage is TRBJ1-1, with TRBD1 as a possible D gene (5 bases). Germline V lookup: CDR1 SEHNR, CDR2 FQNEAQ (reference sequence). This CDR3 contains 13 residues. Trimming pared 1 base from V and 7 bases from J, leaving 10 bases between. The CDR3 DNA reads TGTGCCAGCAGCTTAGAAGGGGCTAATGAAGCTTTCTTT. Its protein product is CASSLEGANEAFF.

The genes are TRBV28 and TRBJ2-7; TRBD1 matches at 9 bases. Per the germline V gene, CDR1 is MDHEN and CDR2 is SYDVKM. The CDR3 has 13 residues. After removal of 4 bases from V and 4 bases from J, the junction contained 2 bases not matched to a gene. The chain's CDR3 is CASSYGTGYEQYF. CDR3 nucleotides: TGTGCCAGCAGTTATGGGACAGGGTACGAGCAGTACTTC.

The V and J genes are TRBV5-1 and TRBJ1-2, with 10 bases fitting TRBD1. The CDR3 is 14 amino acids. CDR1 and CDR2 (germline): SGHRS, YFSETQ. The J segment lost 5 bases and the V segment lost 4 bases, leaving 5 bases of the junction unmatched. The CDR3 spells CASSAPGQGYGYTF. CDR3 sequence (DNA): TGCGCCAGCAGCGCGCCGGGACAGGGGTATGGCTACACCTTC.

V is TRBV6-1 and J is TRBJ2-7; D is ambiguous. Trimming left V 6 bases short and J 6 bases short, with 18 bases between. CDR3 length: 14 residues. Germline V gene data show CDR1 as MNHNS and CDR2 as SASEGT. CDR3 protein: CASRLSWRTSEQYF. The CDR3 DNA sequence: TGTGCCAGCAGGCTTTCCTGGCGGACCTCCGAGCAGTACTTC.

About this clone: At the DNA level, this CDR3 is encoded by other sequences in the same sample as well. The CDR3 region is CASSLGMNTEAFF. The CDR3 nucleotides read TGTGCCAGCAGCTTGGGCATGAACACTGAAGCTTTCTTT. This sequence joins TRBV7-6 and TRBJ1-1; D unclear. The germline CDR1 and CDR2 sequences are SGHVS and FNYEAQ. The CDR3 loop spans 13 amino acids. V lost 3 bases to trimming and J lost 0 bases, with 5 bases between them.

The sample holds one count of this clone. CDR3 bases: TGTGCCAGCAACGAGGCTTACGAGCAGTACTTC. Its protein product is CASNEAYEQYF. The chain carries TRBV2 and TRBJ2-7; D remains ambiguous. V was pared by 7 bases and J by 4 bases, with 8 bases between. This CDR3 has 11 residues. Germline CDR1 is SNHLY and CDR2 is FYNNEI. The entire variable domain, with the rest obtained from reference TRBV2 and TRBJ2-7, is as follows: EPEVTQTPSHQVTQMGQEVILRCVPISNHLYFYWYRQILGQKVEFLVSFYNNEISEKSEIFDDQFSVERPDGSNFTLKIRSTKLEDSAMYFCASNEAYEQYFGPGTRLTVT.

The gene calls are TRBV6-4 and TRBJ2-7, with 7 nucleotides matching TRBD2. Trimming cost V 1 base and J 2 bases; bases outside gene matches: 5. The CDR3 totals 15 residues. The V gene's germline CDR1 is MRHNA and CDR2 SNTAGT. The CDR3 region is CASSDFAGDPYEQYF. DNA of the CDR3: TGTGCCAGCAGTGACTTTGCGGGGGACCCCTACGAGCAGTACTTC.

This chain links TRBV5-5 with TRBJ2-7; D call uncertain. Germline CDR1 and CDR2: SGHKS and YYEKEE (reference sequence). The CDR3 length is 12 residues. V lost 2 bases to trimming and J lost 2 bases, with 5 bases between them. CDR3 nucleotide sequence: TGTGCCAGCAGCTTTGCCGCCTACGAGCAGTACTTC. It encodes CASSFAAYEQYF.

This clone showed up just once. This chain uses TRBV11-3 with TRBJ2-3; D might be TRBD2 (6 bases). V lost 2 bases and J lost 6, with 12 bases in between. Germline V gene sequence: CDR1 SGHNT, CDR2 YENEEA. This CDR3 is built from 14 residues. DNA of the CDR3: TGTGCCAGCAGCTTATCCGGCGCGGGGGATACGCAGTATTTT. Translating it yields CASSLSGAGDTQYF.

The chain uses TRBV19 and TRBJ1-4; no clear D. Germline V gene sequence: CDR1 LNHDA, CDR2 SQIVND (reference sequence). The length of the CDR3 is 15 residues. V gave up 2 bases and J gave up 7 bases, with 14 bases separating them. CDR3 nucleotides: TGTGCCAGTAGTATATATGAGGGAGGCTCTGAAAAACTGTTTTTT. It codes for CASSIYEGGSEKLFF.

Notes on this clone: The same CDR3 also results from other DNA sequences found in this sample. The chain couples TRBV5-6 to TRBJ2-7, with D unclear. V lost 0 bases, J lost 5 bases, and 3 bases lay in between. CDR1 is SGHDT, CDR2 YYEEEE, per germline. The length of the CDR3 is 11 residues. The DNA for the CDR3 is TGTGCCAGCAGCTTGGCAGACGAGCAGTACTTC. This gives the protein CASSLADEQYF.

The rearrangement links TRBV7-3 to TRBJ2-3, with 7 nucleotides matching TRBD1. CDR1 and CDR2 from the germline V gene are SGHTA and FQGTGA. J lost 3 bases, V lost 1 base, and 4 bases had no gene match. The CDR3 covers 15 residues. The CDR3 sequence is CASSLRGGDTDTQYF. The CDR3 DNA reads as TGTGCCAGCAGCTTAAGAGGGGGCGATACAGATACGCAGTATTTT.

The rearrangement links TRBV4-1 to TRBJ2-7; no definite D call. The V end was cut by 2 bases, the J end by 3 bases, with 14 bases between. The germline V gene encodes CDR1 MGHRA and CDR2 YSYEKL. This CDR3 spans 15 amino acids. The CDR3 DNA reads TGCGCCAGCAGCCAACCCCCGGGCCTCTACTACGAGCAGTACTTC. This encodes CASSQPPGLYYEQYF.

The CDR3 region has the DNA TGTGCCAGCAGCTTAGTGGGTAGCGGGACCTACGAGCAGTACTTC. Translating it yields CASSLVGSGTYEQYF. This chain links TRBV7-8 with TRBJ2-7; 8 bases align to TRBD2. V dropped 1 base and J dropped 2; count of bases not matched to a gene: 4. The germline gives CDR1 SGHVS, CDR2 FQNEAQ. The CDR3 extends over 15 amino acids.

The chain joins TRBV29-1 to TRBJ2-3; maybe TRBD1 (5 bases). CDR1 is SQVTM and CDR2 is ANQGSEA in the germline V gene. This CDR3 has 15 residues. The ends were cut back, 6 bases at V and 2 bases at J, with 18 bases in the middle. The CDR3 sequence: CSVRRTSVDTDTQYF. In DNA, the CDR3 is TGCAGCGTCCGCCGGACAAGCGTCGACACAGATACGCAGTATTTT.